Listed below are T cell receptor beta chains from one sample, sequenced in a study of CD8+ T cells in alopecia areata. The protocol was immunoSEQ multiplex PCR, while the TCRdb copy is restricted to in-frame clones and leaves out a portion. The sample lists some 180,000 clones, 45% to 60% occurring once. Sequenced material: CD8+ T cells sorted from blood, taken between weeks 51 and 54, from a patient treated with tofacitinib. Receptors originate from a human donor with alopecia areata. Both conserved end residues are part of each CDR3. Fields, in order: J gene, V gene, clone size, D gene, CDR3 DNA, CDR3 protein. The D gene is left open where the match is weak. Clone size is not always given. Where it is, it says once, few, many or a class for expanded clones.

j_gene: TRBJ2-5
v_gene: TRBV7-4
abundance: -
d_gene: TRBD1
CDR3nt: TGTGCCAGCAGCTTAGTAGATGGACAGGGGAAGGAGACCCAGTACTTC
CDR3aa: CASSLVDGQGKETQYF

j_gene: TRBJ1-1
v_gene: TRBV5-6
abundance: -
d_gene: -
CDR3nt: TGTGCCAGCAGCCCATGGGGGTGGGGGAACACTGAAGCTTTCTTT
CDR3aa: CASSPWGWGNTEAFF

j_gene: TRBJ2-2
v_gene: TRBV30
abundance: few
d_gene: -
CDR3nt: TGTGCCTGGAGTGACGCTACCGGGGAGCTGTTTTTT
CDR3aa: CAWSDATGELFF

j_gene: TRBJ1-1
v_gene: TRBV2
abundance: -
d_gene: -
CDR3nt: TGTGCCAGCAGTGTGATAGTAGTTATCGCTGAAGCTTTCTTT
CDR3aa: CASSVIVVIAEAFF

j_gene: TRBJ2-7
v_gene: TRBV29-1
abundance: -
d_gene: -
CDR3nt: TGCAGCGTTGGGCCAGGGTCCTACGAGCAGTACTTC
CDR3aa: CSVGPGSYEQYF

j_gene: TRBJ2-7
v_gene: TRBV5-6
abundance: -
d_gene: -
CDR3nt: TGTGCCAGCAGCTTGAGTGCCATGAGCTACGAGCAGTACTTC
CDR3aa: CASSLSAMSYEQYF

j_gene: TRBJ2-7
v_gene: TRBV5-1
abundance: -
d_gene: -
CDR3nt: TGCGCCAGCAGATCTGAGCTCGTAGGGAGGACGTTGGAGCAGTACTTC
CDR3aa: CASRSELVGRTLEQYF

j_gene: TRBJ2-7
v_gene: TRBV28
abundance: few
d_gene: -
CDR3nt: TGTGCCACCCGTTTGAGCTCCTACGAGCAGTACTTC
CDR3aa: CATRLSSYEQYF

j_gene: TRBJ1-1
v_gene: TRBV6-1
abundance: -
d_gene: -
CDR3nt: TGTGCCAGCAGTAGTACGCCGAACACTGAAGCTTTCTTT
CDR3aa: CASSSTPNTEAFF

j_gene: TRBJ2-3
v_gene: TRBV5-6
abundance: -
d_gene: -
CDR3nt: TGTGCCAGCAGCTTGCCCAGGAGCACAGATACGCAGTATTTT
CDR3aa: CASSLPRSTDTQYF

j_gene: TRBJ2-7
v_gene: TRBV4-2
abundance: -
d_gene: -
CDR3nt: TGTGCCAGCAGCCAAGTTGCTGGCGAGGGTTCCTACGAGCAGTACTTC
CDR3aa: CASSQVAGEGSYEQYF

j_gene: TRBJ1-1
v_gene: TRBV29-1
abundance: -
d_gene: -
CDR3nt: TGCAGCGGTAACCAGAACACTGAAGCTTTCTTT
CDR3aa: CSGNQNTEAFF

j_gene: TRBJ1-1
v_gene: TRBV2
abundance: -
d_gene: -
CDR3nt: TGTGCCAGCAGGGAAACAGAGAACCTCACTGAAGCTTTCTTT
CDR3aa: CASRETENLTEAFF

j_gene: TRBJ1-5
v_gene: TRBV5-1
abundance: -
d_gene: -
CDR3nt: TGCGCCAGCAGCTTGATGGCGGGGGAAGTTTATATCAGGGATCAGCCCCAGCATTTT
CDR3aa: CASSLMAGEVYIRDQPQHF

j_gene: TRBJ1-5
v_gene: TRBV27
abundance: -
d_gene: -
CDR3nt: TGTGCCAGCAGTTTGTGGAAGGACAGCAATCAGCCCCAGCATTTT
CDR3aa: CASSLWKDSNQPQHF

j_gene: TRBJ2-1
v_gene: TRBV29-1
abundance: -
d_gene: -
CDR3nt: TGCAGCGTTAGGCAGGGCGAAGGTGAGCAGTTCTTC
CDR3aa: CSVRQGEGEQFF

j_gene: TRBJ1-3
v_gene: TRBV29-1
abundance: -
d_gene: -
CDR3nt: TGCAGCGTTGTTCTCGGGGGACAAGGTTTGGACACCATATATTTT
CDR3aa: CSVVLGGQGLDTIYF

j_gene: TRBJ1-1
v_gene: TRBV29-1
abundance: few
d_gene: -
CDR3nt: TGCAGCGTTGAAACGAGGACTGAAGCTTTCTTT
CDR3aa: CSVETRTEAFF

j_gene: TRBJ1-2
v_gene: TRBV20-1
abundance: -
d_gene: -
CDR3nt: TGCAGTGCTCTTTATGGCTACACCTTC
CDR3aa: CSALYGYTF

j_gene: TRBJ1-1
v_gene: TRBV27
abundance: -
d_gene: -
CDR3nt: TGTGCCAGCAGTTTCGTAGGGGGGGACACTGAAGCTTTCTTT
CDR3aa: CASSFVGGDTEAFF

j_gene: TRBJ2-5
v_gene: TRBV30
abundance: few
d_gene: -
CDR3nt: TGTGCCTGGAGCGACAGCGAAGAGACCCAGTACTTC
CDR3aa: CAWSDSEETQYF

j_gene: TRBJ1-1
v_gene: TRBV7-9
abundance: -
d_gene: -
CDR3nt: TGTGCCAGCAGCTTAACGGTCGCTGAAGCTTTCTTT
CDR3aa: CASSLTVAEAFF

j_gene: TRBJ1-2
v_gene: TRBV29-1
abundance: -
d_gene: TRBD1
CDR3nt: TGCAGCGTTGAAGATTGGGGCAAGGGGGCCGGCTACACCTTC
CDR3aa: CSVEDWGKGAGYTF

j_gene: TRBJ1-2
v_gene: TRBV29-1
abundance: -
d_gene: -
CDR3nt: TGCAGCGTTGATGGCAGGGACTCCCCCGGTGGCTACACCTTC
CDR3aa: CSVDGRDSPGGYTF

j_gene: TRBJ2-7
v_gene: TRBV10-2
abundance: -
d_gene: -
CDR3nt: TGCGCCAGCAGTGAGTCGGTCTATTCCTACGAGCAGTACTTC
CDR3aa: CASSESVYSYEQYF

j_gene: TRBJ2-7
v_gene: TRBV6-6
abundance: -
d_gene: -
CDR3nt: TGTGCCAGCAGTCCCCTTGAGGGGTTTTCCTACGAGCAGTACTTC
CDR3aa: CASSPLEGFSYEQYF

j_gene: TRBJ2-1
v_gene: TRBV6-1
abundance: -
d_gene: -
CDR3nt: TGTGCCAGCAGTGAGGGTGGGGGGGCCCCGGGTGAGCAGTTCTTC
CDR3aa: CASSEGGGAPGEQFF

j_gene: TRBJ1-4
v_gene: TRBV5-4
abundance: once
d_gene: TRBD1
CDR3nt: TGTGCCAGCAGCCCGGACAGGGGGAATGAAAAACTGTTTTTT
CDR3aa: CASSPDRGNEKLFF

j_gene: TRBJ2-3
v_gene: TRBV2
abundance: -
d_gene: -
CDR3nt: TGTGCCAGCAAGGAGGGGGGTTTCGCAGATACGCAGTATTTT
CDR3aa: CASKEGGFADTQYF

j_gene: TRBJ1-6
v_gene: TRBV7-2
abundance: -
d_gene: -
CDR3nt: TGTGCCAGCAGCTTAGCAGAGCTCTCAGGGGCAAGCTCCTATAATTCACCCCTCCACTTT
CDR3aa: CASSLAELSGASSYNSPLHF

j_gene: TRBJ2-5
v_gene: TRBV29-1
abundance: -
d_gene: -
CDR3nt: TGCAGCGTTGAAGTAGGGCAGGGGGGGAGCGTGACGGAGACCCAGTACTTC
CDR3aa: CSVEVGQGGSVTETQYF

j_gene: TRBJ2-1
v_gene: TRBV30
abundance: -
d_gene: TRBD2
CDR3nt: TGTGCCTGGAGTGTAGGTGCTAGCGGGGCACCTCTAGTTTACAATGAGCAGTTCTTC
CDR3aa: CAWSVGASGAPLVYNEQFF

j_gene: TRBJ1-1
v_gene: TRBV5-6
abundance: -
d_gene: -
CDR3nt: TGTGCCAGCATACGGGGCCCTGAAGCTTTCTTT
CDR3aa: CASIRGPEAFF

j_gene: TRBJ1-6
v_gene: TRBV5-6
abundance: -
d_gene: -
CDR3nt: TGTGCCAGCAGCTTTCGACAGTCACCCCTCCACTTT
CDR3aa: CASSFRQSPLHF

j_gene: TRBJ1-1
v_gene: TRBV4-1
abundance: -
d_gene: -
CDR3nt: TGCGCCAGCAGCCAAGCTGACTACTGGCGGAACCTAAACACTGAAGCTTTCTTT
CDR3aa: CASSQADYWRNLNTEAFF

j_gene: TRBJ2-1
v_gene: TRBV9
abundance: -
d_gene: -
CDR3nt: TGTGCCAGCAGCGTACTAGCAACCTACAATGAGCAGTTCTTC
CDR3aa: CASSVLATYNEQFF

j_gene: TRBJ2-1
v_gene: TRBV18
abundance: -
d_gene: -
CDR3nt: TGTGCCAGCTCACTAGGACATGAGCAGTTCTTC
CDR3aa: CASSLGHEQFF

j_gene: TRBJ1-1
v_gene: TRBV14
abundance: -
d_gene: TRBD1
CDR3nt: TGTGCCAGCTCCTACTCAGAGACCGGGACAGGGACTGAAGCTTTCTTT
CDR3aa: CASSYSETGTGTEAFF

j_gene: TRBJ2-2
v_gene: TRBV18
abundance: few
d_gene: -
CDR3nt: TGTGCCAGCTCACCAATGGTCGGGGAGCTGTTTTTT
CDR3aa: CASSPMVGELFF

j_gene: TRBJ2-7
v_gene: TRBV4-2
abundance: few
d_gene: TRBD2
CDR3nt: TGTGCCAGCAGTCAAGGGACTAGCGGGGCCAATTACGAGCAGTACTTC
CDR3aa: CASSQGTSGANYEQYF

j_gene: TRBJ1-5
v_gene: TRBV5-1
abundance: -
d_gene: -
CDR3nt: TGCGCCAGCAGCTTGGCCGGTAACTATGCCGAGCCCCAGCATTTT
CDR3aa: CASSLAGNYAEPQHF

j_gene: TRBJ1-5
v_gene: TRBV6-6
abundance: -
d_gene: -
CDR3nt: TGTGCCAGCAGTTACTCATTGGGGACGTGGCCCCAGCATTTT
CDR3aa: CASSYSLGTWPQHF

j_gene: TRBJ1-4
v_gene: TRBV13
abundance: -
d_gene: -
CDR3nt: TGTGCCAGCAGCTCAAGTGATGAAAAACTGTTTTTT
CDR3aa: CASSSSDEKLFF

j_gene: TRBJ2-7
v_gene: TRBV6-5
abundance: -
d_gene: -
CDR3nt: TGTGCCAGCAGTTACTCCAGGAGCTCCTACGAGCAGTACTTC
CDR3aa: CASSYSRSSYEQYF

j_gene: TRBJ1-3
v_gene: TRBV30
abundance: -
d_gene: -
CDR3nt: TGTGCCTGGAAGTATGCGCCTAGCTCTGGAAACACCATATATTTT
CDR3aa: CAWKYAPSSGNTIYF

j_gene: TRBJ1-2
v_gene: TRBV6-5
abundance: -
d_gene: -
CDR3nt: TGTGCCAGCAGGGGACCAGGGAGGGGTGGCTACACCTTC
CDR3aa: CASRGPGRGGYTF

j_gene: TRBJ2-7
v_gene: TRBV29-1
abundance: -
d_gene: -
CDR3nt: TGCAGCGTTGCCGGTCAGAACCCCTACGAGCAGTACTTC
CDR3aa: CSVAGQNPYEQYF

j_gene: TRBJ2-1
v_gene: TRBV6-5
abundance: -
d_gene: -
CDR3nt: TGTGCCAGCAGTTTAGCCAATGAGCAGTTCTTC
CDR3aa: CASSLANEQFF

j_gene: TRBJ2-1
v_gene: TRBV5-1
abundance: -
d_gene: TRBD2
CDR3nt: TGCGCCAGCAGCTCAAAACTAGCGGGTGACTACAATGAGCAGTTCTTC
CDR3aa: CASSSKLAGDYNEQFF

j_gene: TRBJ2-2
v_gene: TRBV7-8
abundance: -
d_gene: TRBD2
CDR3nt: TGTGCCAGCAGCTTAGCCAGCGGGGGGGTCGGGGAGCTGTTTTTT
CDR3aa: CASSLASGGVGELFF

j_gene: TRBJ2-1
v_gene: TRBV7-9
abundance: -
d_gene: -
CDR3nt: TGTGCCAGCAGCTTAGCGCGAGACTCTCGGGATGAGCAGTTCTTC
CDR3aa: CASSLARDSRDEQFF

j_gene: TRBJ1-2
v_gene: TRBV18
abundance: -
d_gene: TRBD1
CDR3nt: TGTGCCAGCTCACCCGGGACAGGCCTCGATTCCTATGGCTACACCTTC
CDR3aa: CASSPGTGLDSYGYTF

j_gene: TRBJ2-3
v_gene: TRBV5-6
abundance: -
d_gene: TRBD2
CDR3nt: TGTGCCAGCAGCTTGCGGGGGGGCGGTGATACGCAGTATTTT
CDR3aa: CASSLRGGGDTQYF

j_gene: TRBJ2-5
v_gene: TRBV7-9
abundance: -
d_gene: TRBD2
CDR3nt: TGTGCCAGCAGCAAGACCTTAGCGGGGGGGACAACCCTCCTAGAGACCCAGTACTTC
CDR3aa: CASSKTLAGGTTLLETQYF

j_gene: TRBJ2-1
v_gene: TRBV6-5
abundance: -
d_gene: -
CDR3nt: TGTGCCAGAGGACTCATTAACCATGAGCAGTTCTTC
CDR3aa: CARGLINHEQFF

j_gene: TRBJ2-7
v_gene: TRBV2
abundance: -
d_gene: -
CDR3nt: TGTGCCAGCAGCCCGGAAAGCTACGAGCAGTACTTC
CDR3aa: CASSPESYEQYF

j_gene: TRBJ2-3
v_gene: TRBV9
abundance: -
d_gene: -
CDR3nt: TGTGCCAGCAGCGTAGTTCCGGGCACAGATACGCAGTATTTT
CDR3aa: CASSVVPGTDTQYF

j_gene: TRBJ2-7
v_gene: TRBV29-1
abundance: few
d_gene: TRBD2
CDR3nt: TGCAGCGTCGCGACTAGCCACGAGCAGTACTTC
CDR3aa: CSVATSHEQYF

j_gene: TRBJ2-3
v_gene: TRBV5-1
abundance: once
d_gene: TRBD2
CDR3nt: TGCGCCAGCAGCGATAGCGGGGGAGGGGATACGCAGTATTTT
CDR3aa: CASSDSGGGDTQYF

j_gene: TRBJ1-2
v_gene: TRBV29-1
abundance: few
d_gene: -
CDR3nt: TGCAGCGTTCGAGGAGTCTATGGCTACACCTTC
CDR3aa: CSVRGVYGYTF